Following are 6 T cell receptor beta chains from one sample sequenced in a study of Graves' ophthalmopathy and Graves' hyperthyroidism. The authors amplified TCR beta CDR3 regions, and they did so from RNA transcripts for repertoire sequencing. The first round was an RT-PCR with HTBI primers, and the second round was a multiplex PCR. TCRdb reprocessed the multiplex PCR reads with MiXCR, giving one entry per CDR3 protein. Among fewer than 350,000 distinct CDR3 sequences listed, roughly 16% were seen once. The sequenced sample consisted of peripheral blood. The origin of the receptors is an adult man with Graves' ophthalmopathy.

The chain recombines TRBV9 with TRBJ2-5; TRBD1 is a possible D gene (6 bases). V was shortened by 4 bases and J by 0 bases, with 22 bases between the two germline ends. The CDR3 contains 18 residues. The germline gives CDR1 SGDLS, CDR2 YYNGEE. The CDR3 spells CASSYPTRDTTDQETQYF. The CDR3 nucleotides read TGTGCCAGCAGCTATCCTACCCGGGACACAACCGACCAAGAGACCCAGTACTTC.

This clonotype was recorded many times. The V and J genes are TRBV20-1 and TRBJ1-6; the D gene is possibly TRBD1 (5 bases). V was trimmed by 6 bases and J by 7 bases, leaving 19 bases between them. The CDR3 is 15 amino acids. Germline V CDR1 and CDR2: DFQATT, SNEGSKA (reference sequence). CDR3 in DNA: TGCAGTGCCCCCCTGGCAGGGCGGTCGAATTCACCCCTCCACTTT. Its translation is CSAPLAGRSNSPLHF.

In its sample, this clonotype was seen many times. This chain connects TRBV6-1 to TRBJ2-5, with a weak D call TRBD2 (5 bases). Per germline, CDR1 MNHNS and CDR2 SASEGT. This CDR3 is 14 amino acids long. Trimming shortened V by 4 bases and J by 5 bases, and 14 bases separated the two germline ends. The CDR3 nucleotides read TGTGCCAGCAGTGTACCGGGATCACGGGAGACCCAGTACTTC. Protein product: CASSVPGSRETQYF.

This clonotype occurred many times. The V and J genes are TRBV6-2 or TRBV6-3 and TRBJ1-5, with D hard to call. The V end lost 8 bases, the J end lost 6 bases, and 14 bases lay between the germline ends. Germline V gives CDR1 MNHEY, CDR2 SVGEGT. This CDR3 comprises 13 residues. The CDR3: CASRAGWVQPQHF. The CDR3, as DNA: TGTGCCAGCCGGGCAGGATGGGTTCAGCCCCAGCATTTT.

Concerning this clonotype: An end of the junction does not agree with germline; a read error may underlie this. In DNA form, the CDR3 reads TGTGCCAGCATCGGATGGGACAGCTCCTACGAGCAGTCCTTC. Its translation is CASIGWDSSYEQSF. The chain has TRBV6-1 and TRBJ2-7; 7 bases map to TRBD1. The CDR3 covers 14 residues. Germline V gives CDR1 MNHNS, CDR2 SASEGT.

This clonotype was seen a single time. The V and J genes are TRBV6-2 or TRBV6-3 and TRBJ1-3, with TRBD1 matching 8 bases. V trimming: 2 bases; J trimming: 0 bases; junction bases outside the gene matches: 12. Per the germline V gene, CDR1 is MNHEY and CDR2 is SVGEGT. The CDR3 totals 19 residues. CDR3 residues: CASSYDPGSGTGSGNTIYF. DNA for the CDR3: TGTGCCAGCAGTTACGACCCCGGGTCCGGGACAGGCTCTGGAAACACCATATATTTT.